The table lists the clone carrying this T cell receptor (beta chain) with many counts. Sequencing was performed with immunoSEQ multiplex PCR; in TCRdb, only in-frame clones are kept and a portion is missing. The data hold about 130,000 clones, with roughly nine tenths observed a single time. The entry originates in a study of blood T cell repertoires in COVID-19. Germline V lookup: CDR1 SEHNR, CDR2 FQNEAQ (reference sequence). V gave up 7 bases and J gave up 3 bases; unmatched junction bases: 5. The CDR3 runs 14 residues. Specimen: peripheral blood. The genes are TRBV7-9 and TRBJ2-3, with TRBD1 matching 9 bases. The clonotype originates from a man aged 60 to 75 with COVID-19, enrolled during active disease. This chain's CDR3 is CASIGTGSTDTQYF. The DNA for the CDR3 is TGTGCCAGCATCGGGACAGGGTCAACAGATACGCAGTATTTT.